This TCR beta chain is from a study of beta chain features in type 1 diabetes. General observations from the study: TCRB CDR3s were moderately but significantly shorter in Type 1 diabetes patients in all four CD4+ subsets. A PCR bias possibly favoring shorter templates would apply equally to patients and controls.

CDR3 length: 13 residues. Germline lookup yields CDR1 SGHTA and CDR2 FQGNSA. The germline V and J ends were trimmed by 1 base and 9 bases, with 10 bases remaining between them. Expressed TCRB transcripts were sequenced because the isolated RNA had all been reverse transcribed beforehand. Assay: immunoSEQ multiplex PCR; the TCRdb copy retains only in-frame clones and omits some. In the table there are roughly 300,000 clones, over 11% of which are singletons. On this clone itself: Its matching antigen is unknown.

Sequencing was carried out using naive CD4+ T cells from blood. This receptor was obtained from a man aged 25 to 45 with type 1 diabetes. J is TRBJ2-1 and V is TRBV7-2; D possibly corresponds to TRBD1 (5 bases). CDR3 coding DNA: TGTGCCAGCAGCTTAGAACAGGAAACTGAGCAGTTCTTC. Translating gives CASSLEQETEQFF.